This TCR beta chain was recorded in a study of chemoradiotherapy in HPV16-positive cancers. The overall study: Candidate HPV-specific T-cell clones and common TCR motifs came from functional assays in a couple of HPV16-positive patients. Overall study results and limits: The functional HPV-specific definition rests on just a couple of HPV16-positive patients. HPV-responsive T-cell expansion during chemoradiotherapy was linked to improved recurrence-free survival in HPV16-positive patients.

Method: immunoSEQ multiplex PCR; TCRdb's copy keeps in-frame clones and lacks some. The top ten clones hold around 2.5% of a sample with tens of thousands of clones, roughly 73% of them seen once. V gave up 2 bases and J gave up 4 bases, with 9 bases separating them. The CDR3 loop spans 14 amino acids. Germline assignment: CDR1 SGHTA and CDR2 FQGNSA. This clone was recorded only once. The target antigen is unknown. This receptor was identified in a human donor with HPV-associated anogenital cancer. The sample was acquired from a patient who underwent chemoradiotherapy. The rearrangement joins TRBV7-2 to TRBJ1-5; D perhaps matches TRBD1 (5 bases). CDR3 nucleotides: TGTGCCAGCAGCTTAAGCGGGGCAAATCAGCCCCAGCATTTT. Amino acids: CASSLSGANQPQHF.